The clone carrying this TCR beta chain was counted a few times. The antigen is not known. V lost 7 bases and J 3 bases, leaving 11 bases between the germline ends. This CDR3 is 12 amino acids long. The germline V gene has CDR1 DFQATT and CDR2 SNEGSKA (reference sequence). What the library attached to individual cDNA molecules were unique molecular identifiers. Original handling: Samples had a median of around 88,000 TCRs, ranging about 20,000 to 750,000. TCRdb independently ran MiXCR on the 5' RACE reads; one entry per CDR3 protein. The V and J calls and clone size are TCRdb's, not the authors'. The sample includes 70,000 to 85,000 distinct CDR3 sequences, around 15% of them seen just once. This sample is drawn from a study of human T cells and chemical hapten exposure. The wider study: Minor volume differences among pooled libraries chiefly drove per-sample TCR yield variation.

Notes on the study in general: TCRs exceeding a frequency of 1 in 1000 stayed unchanged under DPC sensitization.

Before extraction, the whole blood was not fractionated, and total RNA was taken from it. The source of this sequence is a female donor in good health. This sequence joins TRBV20-1 and TRBJ2-3, with D possibly matching TRBD1 (5 bases). The CDR3: CSVLKGTDTQYF. The CDR3 DNA is TGCAGTGTCCTCAAGGGGACAGATACGCAGTATTTT.